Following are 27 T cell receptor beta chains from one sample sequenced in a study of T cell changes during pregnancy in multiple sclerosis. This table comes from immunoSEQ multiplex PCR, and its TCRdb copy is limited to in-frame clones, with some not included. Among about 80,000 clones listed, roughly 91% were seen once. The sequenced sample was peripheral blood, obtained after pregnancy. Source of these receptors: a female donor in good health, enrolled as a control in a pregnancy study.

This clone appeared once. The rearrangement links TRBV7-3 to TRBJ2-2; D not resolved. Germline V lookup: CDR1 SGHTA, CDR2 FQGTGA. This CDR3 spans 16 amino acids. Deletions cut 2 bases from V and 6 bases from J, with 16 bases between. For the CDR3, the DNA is TGTGCCAGCAGCTTATCCCCCTCAAGTCGGTCCGGGGAGCTGTTTTTT. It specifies CASSLSPSSRSGELFF. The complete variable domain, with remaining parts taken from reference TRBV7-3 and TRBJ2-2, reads GAGVSQTPSNKVTEKGKYVELRCDPISGHTALYWYRQSLGQGPEFLIYFQGTGAADDSGLPNDRFFAVRPEGSVSTLKIQRTERGDSAVYLCASSLSPSSRSGELFFGEGSRLTVL.

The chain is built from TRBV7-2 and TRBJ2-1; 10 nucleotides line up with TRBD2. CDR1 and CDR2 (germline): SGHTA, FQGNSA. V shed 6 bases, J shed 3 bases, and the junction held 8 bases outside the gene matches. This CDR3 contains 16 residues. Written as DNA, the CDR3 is TGTGCCAGCAGACTGGGACCTAGCGGGAGCTACAATGAGCAGTTCTTC. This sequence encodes CASRLGPSGSYNEQFF.

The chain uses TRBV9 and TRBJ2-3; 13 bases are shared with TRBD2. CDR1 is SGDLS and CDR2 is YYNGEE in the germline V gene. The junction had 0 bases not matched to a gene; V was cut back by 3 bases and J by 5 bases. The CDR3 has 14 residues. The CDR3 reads CASSGTSGRDTQYF. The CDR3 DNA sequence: TGTGCCAGCAGCGGGACTAGCGGGAGAGATACGCAGTATTTT.

CDR3 sequence reads: CARGEVGPYEQYF. DNA for the CDR3: TGTGCCAGGGGAGAGGTCGGGCCCTACGAGCAGTACTTC. The genes are TRBV19 and TRBJ2-7; possibly TRBD2 for D (5 bases). The CDR3 has 13 amino acids. Germline values: CDR1 LNHDA, CDR2 SQIVND (reference sequence). The V gene lost 9 bases and the J gene lost 2 bases, with 14 bases spanning the gap. Using reference TRBV19 and TRBJ2-7 for the parts outside the CDR3, the full variable domain is DGGITQSPKYLFRKEGQNVTLSCEQNLNHDAMYWYRQDPGQGLRLIYYSQIVNDFQKGDIAEGYSVSREKKESFPLTVTSAQKNPTAFYLCARGEVGPYEQYFGPGTRLTVT.

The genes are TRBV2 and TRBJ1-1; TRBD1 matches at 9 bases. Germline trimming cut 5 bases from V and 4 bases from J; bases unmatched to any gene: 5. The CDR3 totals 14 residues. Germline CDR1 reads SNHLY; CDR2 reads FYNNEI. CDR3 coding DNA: TGTGCCAGCAGTCCCCGACAGGGGGGCACTGAAGCTTTCTTT. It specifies CASSPRQGGTEAFF.

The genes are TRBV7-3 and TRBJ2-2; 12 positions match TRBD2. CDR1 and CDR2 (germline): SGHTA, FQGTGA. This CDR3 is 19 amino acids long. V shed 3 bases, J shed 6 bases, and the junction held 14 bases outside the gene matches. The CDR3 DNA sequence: TGTGCCAGCAGCTTTCGGATGTTTCCGGGACTAGCGGGTGCCGGGGAGCTGTTTTTT. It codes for CASSFRMFPGLAGAGELFF. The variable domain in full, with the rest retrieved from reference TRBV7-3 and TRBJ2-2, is GAGVSQTPSNKVTEKGKYVELRCDPISGHTALYWYRQSLGQGPEFLIYFQGTGAADDSGLPNDRFFAVRPEGSVSTLKIQRTERGDSAVYLCASSFRMFPGLAGAGELFFGEGSRLTVL.

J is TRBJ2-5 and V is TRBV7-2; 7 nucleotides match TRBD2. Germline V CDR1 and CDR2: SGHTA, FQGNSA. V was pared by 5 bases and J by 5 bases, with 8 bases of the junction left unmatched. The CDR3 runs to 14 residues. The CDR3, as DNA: TGTGCCAGCAGCCGATCCACTAGCGAGGAGACCCAGTACTTC. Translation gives CASSRSTSEETQYF.

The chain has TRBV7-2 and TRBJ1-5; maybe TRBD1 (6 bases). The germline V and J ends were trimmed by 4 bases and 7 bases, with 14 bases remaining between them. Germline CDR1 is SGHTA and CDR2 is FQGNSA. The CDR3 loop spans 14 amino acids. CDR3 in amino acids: CASSYSGTIQPQHF. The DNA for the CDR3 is TGTGCCAGCAGCTATTCCGGGACAATCCAGCCCCAGCATTTT. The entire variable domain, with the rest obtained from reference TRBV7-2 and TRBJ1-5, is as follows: GAGVSQSPSNKVTEKGKDVELRCDPISGHTALYWYRQSLGQGLEFLIYFQGNSAPDKSGLPSDRFSAERTGGSVSTLTIQRTQQEDSAVYLCASSYSGTIQPQHFGDGTRLSIL.

The CDR3: CASSLGLAGSYEQYF. CDR3 DNA sequence: TGTGCCAGCAGTTTAGGGCTAGCGGGGTCCTACGAGCAGTACTTC. The chain employs TRBV27 and TRBJ2-7, with 9 bases identical to TRBD2. The CDR3 has 15 residues. V was clipped by 2 bases and J by 1 base; unmatched bases: 3. The germline V gene has CDR1 MNHEY and CDR2 SMNVEV (reference sequence).

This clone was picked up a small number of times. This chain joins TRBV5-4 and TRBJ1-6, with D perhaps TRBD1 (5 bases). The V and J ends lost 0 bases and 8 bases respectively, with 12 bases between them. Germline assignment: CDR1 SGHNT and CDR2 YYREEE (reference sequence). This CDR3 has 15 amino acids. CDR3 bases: TGTGCCAGCAGCTTGGGGACAACCCCCTATTCACCCCTCCACTTT. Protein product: CASSLGTTPYSPLHF.

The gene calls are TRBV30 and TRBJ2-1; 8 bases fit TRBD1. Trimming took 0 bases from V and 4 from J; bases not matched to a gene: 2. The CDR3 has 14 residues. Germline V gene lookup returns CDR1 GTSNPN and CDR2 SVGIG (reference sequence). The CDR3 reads CAWSVWTGYNEQFF. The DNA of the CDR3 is TGTGCCTGGAGTGTATGGACAGGGTACAATGAGCAGTTCTTC.

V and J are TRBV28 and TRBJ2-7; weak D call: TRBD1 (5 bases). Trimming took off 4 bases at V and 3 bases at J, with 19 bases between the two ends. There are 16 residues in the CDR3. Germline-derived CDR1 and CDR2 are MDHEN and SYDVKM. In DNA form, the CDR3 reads TGTGCCAGCAGTTGGACCTTGGGGCCACAATACTACGAGCAGTACTTC. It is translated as CASSWTLGPQYYEQYF.

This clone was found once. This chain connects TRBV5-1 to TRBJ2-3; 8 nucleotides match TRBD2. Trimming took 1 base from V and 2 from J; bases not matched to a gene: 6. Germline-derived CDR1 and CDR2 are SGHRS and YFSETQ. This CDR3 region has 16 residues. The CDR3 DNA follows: TGCGCCAGCAGCTTGTCGGTAGCGGGGACCACAGATACGCAGTATTTT. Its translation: CASSLSVAGTTDTQYF.

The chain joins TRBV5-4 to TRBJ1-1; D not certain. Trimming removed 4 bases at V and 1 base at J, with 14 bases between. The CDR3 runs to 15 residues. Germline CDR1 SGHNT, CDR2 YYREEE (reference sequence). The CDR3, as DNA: TGTGCCAGCAGCCCCTCAGGAGGCAGGAACACTGAAGCTTTCTTT. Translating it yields CASSPSGGRNTEAFF.

In DNA form, the CDR3 reads TGCGCCAGCAGCCAGGTTCCGGGCTCCTATAATTCACCCCTCCACTTT. Translation: CASSQVPGSYNSPLHF. This rearrangement joins TRBV4-1 to TRBJ1-6; D remains ambiguous. Germline assignment: CDR1 MGHRA and CDR2 YSYEKL. Trimming took 3 bases from V and 0 from J, leaving 9 bases between them. The CDR3 length is 16 residues.

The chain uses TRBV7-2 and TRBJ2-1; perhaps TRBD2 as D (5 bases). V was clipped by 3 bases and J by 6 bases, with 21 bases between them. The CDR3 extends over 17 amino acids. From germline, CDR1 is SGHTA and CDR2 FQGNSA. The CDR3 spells CASSFRRSGARTNEQFF. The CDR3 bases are TGTGCCAGCAGCTTCCGACGAAGCGGAGCCAGAACCAATGAGCAGTTCTTC.

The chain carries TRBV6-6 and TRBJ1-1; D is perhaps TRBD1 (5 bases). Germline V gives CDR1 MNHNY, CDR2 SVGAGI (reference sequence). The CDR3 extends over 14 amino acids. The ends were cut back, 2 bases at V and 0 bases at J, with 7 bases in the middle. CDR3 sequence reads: CASSYRGVNTEAFF. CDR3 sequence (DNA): TGTGCCAGCAGTTACAGGGGCGTGAACACTGAAGCTTTCTTT.

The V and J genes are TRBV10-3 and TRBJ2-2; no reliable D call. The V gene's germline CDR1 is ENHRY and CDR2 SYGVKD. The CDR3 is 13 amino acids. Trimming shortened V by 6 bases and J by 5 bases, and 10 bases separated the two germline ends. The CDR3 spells CAISPSWTGELFF. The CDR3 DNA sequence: TGTGCCATCAGCCCCAGTTGGACCGGGGAGCTGTTTTTT.

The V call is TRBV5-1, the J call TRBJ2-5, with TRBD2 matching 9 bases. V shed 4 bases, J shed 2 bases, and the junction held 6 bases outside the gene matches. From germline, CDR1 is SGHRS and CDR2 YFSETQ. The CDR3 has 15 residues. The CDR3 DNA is TGCGCCAGCAGCCTGGGACTAGCACTACAAGAGACCCAGTACTTC. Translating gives CASSLGLALQETQYF.

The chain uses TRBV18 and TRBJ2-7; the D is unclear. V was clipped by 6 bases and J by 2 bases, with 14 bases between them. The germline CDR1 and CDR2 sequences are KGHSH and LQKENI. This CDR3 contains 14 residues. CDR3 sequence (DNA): TGTGCCAGCTCCCCGGGTCCTGTCGCCTACGAGCAGTACTTC. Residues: CASSPGPVAYEQYF. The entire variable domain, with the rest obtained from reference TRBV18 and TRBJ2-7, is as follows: NAGVMQNPRHLVRRRGQEARLRCSPMKGHSHVYWYRQLPEEGLKFMVYLQKENIIDESGMPKERFSAEFPKEGPSILRIQQVVRGDSAAYFCASSPGPVAYEQYFGPGTRLTVT.

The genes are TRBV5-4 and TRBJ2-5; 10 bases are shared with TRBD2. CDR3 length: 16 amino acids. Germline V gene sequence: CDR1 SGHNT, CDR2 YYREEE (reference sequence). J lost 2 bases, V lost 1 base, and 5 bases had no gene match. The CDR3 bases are TGTGCCAGCAGCTTGTCGGTAGCGGGGGGACAAGAGACCCAGTACTTC. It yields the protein CASSLSVAGGQETQYF.

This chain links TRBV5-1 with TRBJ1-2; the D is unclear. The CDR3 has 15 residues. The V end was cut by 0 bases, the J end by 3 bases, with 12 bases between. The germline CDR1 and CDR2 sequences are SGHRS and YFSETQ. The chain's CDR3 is CASSLGARIDYGYTF. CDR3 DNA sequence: TGCGCCAGCAGCTTGGGGGCCAGGATTGACTATGGCTACACCTTC.

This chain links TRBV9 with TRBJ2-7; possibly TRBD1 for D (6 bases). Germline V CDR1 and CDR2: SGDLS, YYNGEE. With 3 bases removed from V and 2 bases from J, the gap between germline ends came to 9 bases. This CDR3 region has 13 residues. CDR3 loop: CASSGGRPYEQYF. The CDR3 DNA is TGTGCCAGCAGCGGGGGGCGTCCCTACGAGCAGTACTTC.

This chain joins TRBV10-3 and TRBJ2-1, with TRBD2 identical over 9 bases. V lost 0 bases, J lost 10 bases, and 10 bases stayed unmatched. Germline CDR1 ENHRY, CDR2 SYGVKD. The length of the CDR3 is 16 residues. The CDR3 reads CAISESVAGGPQEQFF. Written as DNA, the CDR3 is TGTGCCATCAGTGAGTCGGTGGCGGGAGGGCCACAGGAGCAGTTCTTC.

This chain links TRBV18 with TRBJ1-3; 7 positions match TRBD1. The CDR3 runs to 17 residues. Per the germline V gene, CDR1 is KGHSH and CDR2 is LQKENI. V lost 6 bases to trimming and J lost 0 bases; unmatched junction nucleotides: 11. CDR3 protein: CASSRRGAGGSGNTIYF. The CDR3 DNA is TGTGCCAGCTCCCGACGTGGTGCAGGGGGCTCTGGAAACACCATATATTTT.

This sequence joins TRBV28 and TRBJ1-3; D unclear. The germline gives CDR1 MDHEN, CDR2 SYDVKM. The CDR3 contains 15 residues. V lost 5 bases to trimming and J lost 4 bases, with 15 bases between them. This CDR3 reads CASSTPAGMGNTIYF. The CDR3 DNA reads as TGTGCCAGCAGTACCCCGGCAGGAATGGGAAACACCATATATTTT.

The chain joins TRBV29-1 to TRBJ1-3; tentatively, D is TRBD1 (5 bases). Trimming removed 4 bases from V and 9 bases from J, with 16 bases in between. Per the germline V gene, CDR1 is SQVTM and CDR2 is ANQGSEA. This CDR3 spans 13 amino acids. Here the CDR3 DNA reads TGCAGCGTTGTTTTGACCGACAGTGGCACCATATATTTT. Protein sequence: CSVVLTDSGTIYF.